This T cell receptor (beta chain) came from a study of post-analysis software for immune sequencing data. The library was made from cDNA and included unique molecular identifiers. Between about 0.95 and 11 million T cells gave rise to a few hundred thousand cDNA molecules. In TCRdb, the PCR reads were re-called with MiXCR into one record per CDR3 protein. The repertoire includes 350,000 to 450,000 distinct CDR3 sequences, 30% to 45% of them detected once, and 10% to 15% sits in the top ten. Germline CDR1 and CDR2: MNHEY and SVGEGT. The CDR3 extends over 14 amino acids. About this clonotype: What it binds is unknown. Germline is not matched at one junction end, which may reflect a read error.

Broader study findings: With TRBV5-6, TRBV5-1 and TRBV20-1 included, 4 or 5 TRBV segments were more frequent in patients than in controls. Those with multiple sclerosis, the patient group, showed significantly lower normalized Chao1 diversity than controls.

The clonotype was recovered from a girl between 5 and 17 years old with multiple sclerosis. Sequencing was performed on blood. The chain joins TRBV6-2 or TRBV6-3 to TRBJ2-7; 12 nucleotides line up with TRBD2. In DNA, the CDR3 is TGTGCCAGCAGTGGGACTAGCGGGTCCTACGAGCAGCACTTC. Its translation: CASSGTSGSYEQHF.